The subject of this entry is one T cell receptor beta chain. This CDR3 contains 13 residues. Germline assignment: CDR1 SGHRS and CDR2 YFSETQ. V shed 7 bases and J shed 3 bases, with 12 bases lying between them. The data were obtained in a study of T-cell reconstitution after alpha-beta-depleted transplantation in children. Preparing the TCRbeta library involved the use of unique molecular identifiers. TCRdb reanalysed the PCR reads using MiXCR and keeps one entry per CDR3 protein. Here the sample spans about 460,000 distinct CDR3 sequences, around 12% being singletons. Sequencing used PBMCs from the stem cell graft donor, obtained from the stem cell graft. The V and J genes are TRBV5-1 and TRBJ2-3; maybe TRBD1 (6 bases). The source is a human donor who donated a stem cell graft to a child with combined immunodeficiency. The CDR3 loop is CASLGTGTDTQYF. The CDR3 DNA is TGCGCCAGCTTAGGAACAGGGACAGATACGCAGTATTTT.